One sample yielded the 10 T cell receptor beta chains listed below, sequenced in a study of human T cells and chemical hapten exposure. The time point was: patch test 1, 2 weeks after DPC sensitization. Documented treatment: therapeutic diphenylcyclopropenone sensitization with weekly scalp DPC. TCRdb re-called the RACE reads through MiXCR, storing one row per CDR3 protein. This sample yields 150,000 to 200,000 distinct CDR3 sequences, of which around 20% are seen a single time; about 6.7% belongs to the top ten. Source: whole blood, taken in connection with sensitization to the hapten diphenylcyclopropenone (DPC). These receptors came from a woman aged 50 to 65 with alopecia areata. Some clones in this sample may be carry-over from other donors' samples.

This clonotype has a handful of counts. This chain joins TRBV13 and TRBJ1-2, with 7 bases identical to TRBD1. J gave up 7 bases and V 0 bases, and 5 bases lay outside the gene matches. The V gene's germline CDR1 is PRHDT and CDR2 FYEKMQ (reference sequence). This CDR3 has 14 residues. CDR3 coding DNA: TGTGCCAGCAGCTTAGGGCCAGGGGGTGTTGGCTACACCTTC. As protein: CASSLGPGGVGYTF.

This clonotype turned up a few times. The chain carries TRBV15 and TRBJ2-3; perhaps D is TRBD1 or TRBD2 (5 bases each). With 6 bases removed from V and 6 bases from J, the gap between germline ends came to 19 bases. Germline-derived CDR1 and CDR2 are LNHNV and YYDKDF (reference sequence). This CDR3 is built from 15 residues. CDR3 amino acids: CATSGFGTSTDTQYF. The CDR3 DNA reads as TGTGCCACCAGTGGCTTTGGGACCTCCACGGATACGCAGTATTTT.

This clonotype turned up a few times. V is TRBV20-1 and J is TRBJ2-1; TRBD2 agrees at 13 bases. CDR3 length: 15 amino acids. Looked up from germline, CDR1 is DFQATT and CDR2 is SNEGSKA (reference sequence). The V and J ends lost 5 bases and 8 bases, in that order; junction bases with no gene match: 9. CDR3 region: CSASRTSGSPDEQFF. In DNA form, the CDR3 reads TGCAGTGCTTCCCGGACTAGCGGGAGTCCGGATGAGCAGTTCTTC.

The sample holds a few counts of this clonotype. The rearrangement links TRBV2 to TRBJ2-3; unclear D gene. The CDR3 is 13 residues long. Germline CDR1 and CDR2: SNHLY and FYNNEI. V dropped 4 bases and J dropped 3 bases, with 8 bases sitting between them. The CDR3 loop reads CASSVVTTDTQYF. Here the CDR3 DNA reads TGTGCCAGCAGTGTTGTAACGACAGATACGCAGTATTTT.

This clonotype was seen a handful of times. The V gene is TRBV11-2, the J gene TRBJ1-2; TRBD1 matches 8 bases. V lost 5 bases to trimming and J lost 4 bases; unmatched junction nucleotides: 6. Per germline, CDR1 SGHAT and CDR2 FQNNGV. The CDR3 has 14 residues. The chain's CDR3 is CASSPRQGLYGYTF. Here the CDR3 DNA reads TGTGCCAGCAGCCCCCGACAGGGGCTCTATGGCTACACCTTC. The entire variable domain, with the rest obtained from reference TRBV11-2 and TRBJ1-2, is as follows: EAGVAQSPRYKIIEKRQSVAFWCNPISGHATLYWYQQILGQGPKLLIQFQNNGVVDDSQLPKDRFSAERLKGVDSTLKIQPAKLEDSAVYLCASSPRQGLYGYTFGSGTRLTVV.

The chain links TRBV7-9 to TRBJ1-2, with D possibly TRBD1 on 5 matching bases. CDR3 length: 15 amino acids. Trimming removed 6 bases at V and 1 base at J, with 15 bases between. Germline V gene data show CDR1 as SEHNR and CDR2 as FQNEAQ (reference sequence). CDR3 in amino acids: CASRTDSAHNYGYTF. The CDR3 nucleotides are TGTGCCAGCAGAACAGACAGCGCCCATAACTATGGCTACACCTTC.

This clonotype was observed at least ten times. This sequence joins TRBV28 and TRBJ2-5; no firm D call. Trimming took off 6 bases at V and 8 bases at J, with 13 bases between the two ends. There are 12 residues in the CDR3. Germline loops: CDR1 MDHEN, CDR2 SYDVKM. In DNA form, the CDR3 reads TGTGCCAGCAGGGAGAGGCGTCAAACCCAGTACTTC. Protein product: CASRERRQTQYF.

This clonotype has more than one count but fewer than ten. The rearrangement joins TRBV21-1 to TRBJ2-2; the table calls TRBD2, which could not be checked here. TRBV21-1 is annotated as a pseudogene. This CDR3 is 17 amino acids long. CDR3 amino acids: CASSTVLGGPLTGELFF. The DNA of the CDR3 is TGTGCCAGCAGCACCGTACTGGGAGGTCCCCTCACCGGGGAGCTGTTTTTT.

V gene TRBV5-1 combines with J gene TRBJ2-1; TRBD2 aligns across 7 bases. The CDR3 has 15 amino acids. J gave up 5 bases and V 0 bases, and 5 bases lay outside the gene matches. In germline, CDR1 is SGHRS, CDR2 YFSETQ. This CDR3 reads CASSLGGLGNNEQFF. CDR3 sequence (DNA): TGCGCCAGCAGCTTGGGTGGACTAGGAAACAATGAGCAGTTCTTC.

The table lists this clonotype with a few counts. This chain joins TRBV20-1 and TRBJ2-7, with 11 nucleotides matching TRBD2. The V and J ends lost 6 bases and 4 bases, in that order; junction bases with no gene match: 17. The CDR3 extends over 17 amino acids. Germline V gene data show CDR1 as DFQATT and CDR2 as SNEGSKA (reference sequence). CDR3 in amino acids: CSADRILPGLAAYEQYF. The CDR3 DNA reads TGCAGTGCCGACCGTATCCTGCCGGGACTAGCGGCGTACGAGCAGTACTTC.